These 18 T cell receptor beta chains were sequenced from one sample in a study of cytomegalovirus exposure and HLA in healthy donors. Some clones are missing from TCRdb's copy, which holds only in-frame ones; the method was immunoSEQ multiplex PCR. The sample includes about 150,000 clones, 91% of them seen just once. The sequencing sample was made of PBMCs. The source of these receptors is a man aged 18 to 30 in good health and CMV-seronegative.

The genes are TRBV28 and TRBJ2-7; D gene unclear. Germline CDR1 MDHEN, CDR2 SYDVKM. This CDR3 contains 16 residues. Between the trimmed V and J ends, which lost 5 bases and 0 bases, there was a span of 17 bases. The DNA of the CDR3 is TGTGCCAGCAGTGCACGTCGAGCAGGTAGCTCCTACGAGCAGTACTTC. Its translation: CASSARRAGSSYEQYF. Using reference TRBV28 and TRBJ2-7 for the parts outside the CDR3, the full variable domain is DVKVTQSSRYLVKRTGEKVFLECVQDMDHENMFWYRQDPGLGLRLIYFSYDVKMKEKGDIPEGYSVSREKKERFSLILESASTNQTSMYLCASSARRAGSSYEQYFGPGTRLTVT.

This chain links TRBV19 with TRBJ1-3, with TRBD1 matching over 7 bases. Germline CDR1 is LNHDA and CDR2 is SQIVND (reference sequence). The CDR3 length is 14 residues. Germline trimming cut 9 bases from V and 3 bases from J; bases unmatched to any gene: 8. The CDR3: CASRDSQIGNTIYF. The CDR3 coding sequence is TGTGCCAGCAGGGACAGCCAAATTGGAAACACCATATATTTT.

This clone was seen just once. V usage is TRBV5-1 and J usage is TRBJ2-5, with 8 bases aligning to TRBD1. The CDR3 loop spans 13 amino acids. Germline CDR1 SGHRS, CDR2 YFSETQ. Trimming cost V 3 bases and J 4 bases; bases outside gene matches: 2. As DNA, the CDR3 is TGCGCCAGCAGCTCCGGACAGGGAGAGACCCAGTACTTC. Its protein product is CASSSGQGETQYF.

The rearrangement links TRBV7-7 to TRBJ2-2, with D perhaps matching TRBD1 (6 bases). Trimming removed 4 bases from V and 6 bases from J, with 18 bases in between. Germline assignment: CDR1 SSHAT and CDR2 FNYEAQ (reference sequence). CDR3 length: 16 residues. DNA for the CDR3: TGTGCCAGCAGCTCCCGGGACACTAACGGCGCCGGGGAGCTGTTTTTT. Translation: CASSSRDTNGAGELFF.

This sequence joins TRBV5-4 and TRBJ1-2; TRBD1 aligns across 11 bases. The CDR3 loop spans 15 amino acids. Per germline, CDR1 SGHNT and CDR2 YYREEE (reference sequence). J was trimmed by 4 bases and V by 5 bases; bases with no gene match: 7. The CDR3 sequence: CASSQGTGGLYGYTF. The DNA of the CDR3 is TGTGCCAGCAGTCAGGGGACAGGGGGGCTCTATGGCTACACCTTC.

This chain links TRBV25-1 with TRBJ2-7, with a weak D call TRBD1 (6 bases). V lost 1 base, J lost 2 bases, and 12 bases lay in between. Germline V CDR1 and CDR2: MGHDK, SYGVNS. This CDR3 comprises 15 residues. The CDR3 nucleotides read TGTGCCAGCAGTGAATGGCCCCGGACAGCCTACGAGCAGTACTTC. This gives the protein CASSEWPRTAYEQYF.

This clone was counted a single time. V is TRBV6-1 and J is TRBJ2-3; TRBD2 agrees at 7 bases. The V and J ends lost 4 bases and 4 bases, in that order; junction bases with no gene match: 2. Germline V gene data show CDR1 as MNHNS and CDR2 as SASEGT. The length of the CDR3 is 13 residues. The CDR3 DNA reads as TGTGCCAGCAGTGTCGGGGGGTCAGATACGCAGTATTTT. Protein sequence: CASSVGGSDTQYF.

In DNA, the CDR3 is TGTGCCAGCAGCTCCAAGGGAACAGGCGAGCAGTACGTC. This codes for CASSSKGTGEQYV. The J gene is TRBJ2-7, the V gene TRBV7-9; D perhaps matches TRBD1 (5 bases). With 4 bases removed from V and 6 bases from J, the gap between germline ends came to 13 bases. Germline lookup yields CDR1 SEHNR and CDR2 FQNEAQ (reference sequence). The CDR3 consists of 13 residues.

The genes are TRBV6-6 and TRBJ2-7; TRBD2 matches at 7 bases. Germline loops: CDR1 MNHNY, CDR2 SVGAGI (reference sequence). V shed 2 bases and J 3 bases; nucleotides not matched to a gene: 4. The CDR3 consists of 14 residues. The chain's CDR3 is CASSYVAGDYEQYF. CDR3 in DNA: TGTGCCAGCAGTTACGTTGCGGGGGACTACGAGCAGTACTTC.

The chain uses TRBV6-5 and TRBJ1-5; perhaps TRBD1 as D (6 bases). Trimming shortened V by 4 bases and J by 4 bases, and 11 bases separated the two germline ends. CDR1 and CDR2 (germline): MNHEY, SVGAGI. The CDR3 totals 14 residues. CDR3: CASSLPGVNQPQHF. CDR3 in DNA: TGTGCCAGCAGTTTACCAGGGGTAAATCAGCCCCAGCATTTT.

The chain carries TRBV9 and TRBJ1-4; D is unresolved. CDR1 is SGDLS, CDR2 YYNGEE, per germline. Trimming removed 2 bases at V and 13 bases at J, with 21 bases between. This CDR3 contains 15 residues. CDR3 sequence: CASSVSGEPKSGLFF. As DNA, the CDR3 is TGTGCCAGCAGCGTCTCCGGAGAACCGAAGTCCGGACTGTTTTTT.

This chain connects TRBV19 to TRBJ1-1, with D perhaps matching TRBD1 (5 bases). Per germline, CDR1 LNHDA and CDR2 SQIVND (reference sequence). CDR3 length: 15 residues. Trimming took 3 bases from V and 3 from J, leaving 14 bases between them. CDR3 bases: TGTGCCAGTAGTATTCGGCGGGGAGGGGACACTGAAGCTTTCTTT. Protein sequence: CASSIRRGGDTEAFF.

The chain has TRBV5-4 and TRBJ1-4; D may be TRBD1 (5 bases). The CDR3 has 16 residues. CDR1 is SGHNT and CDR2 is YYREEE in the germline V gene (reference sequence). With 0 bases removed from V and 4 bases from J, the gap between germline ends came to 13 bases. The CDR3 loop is CASSLGLDILNEKLFF. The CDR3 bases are TGTGCCAGCAGCTTGGGTCTGGACATACTTAATGAAAAACTGTTTTTT.

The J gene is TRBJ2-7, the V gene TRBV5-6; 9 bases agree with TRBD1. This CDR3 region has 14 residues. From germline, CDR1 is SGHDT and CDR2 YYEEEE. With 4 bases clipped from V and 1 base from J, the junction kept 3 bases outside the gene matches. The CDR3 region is CASSTGTGSYEQYF. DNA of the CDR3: TGTGCCAGCAGCACCGGGACAGGGTCCTACGAGCAGTACTTC.

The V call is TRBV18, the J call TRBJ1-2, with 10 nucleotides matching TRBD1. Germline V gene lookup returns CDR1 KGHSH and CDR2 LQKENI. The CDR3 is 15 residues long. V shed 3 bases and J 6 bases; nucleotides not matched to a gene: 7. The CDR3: CASSPGTGVSDGYTF. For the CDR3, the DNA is TGTGCCAGCTCACCGGGGACAGGGGTGTCGGATGGCTACACCTTC.

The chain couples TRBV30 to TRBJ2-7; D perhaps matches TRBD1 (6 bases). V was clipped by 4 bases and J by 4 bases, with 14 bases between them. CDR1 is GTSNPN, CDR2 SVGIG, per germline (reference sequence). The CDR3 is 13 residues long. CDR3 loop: CAWTTGNGYEQYF. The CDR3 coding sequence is TGTGCCTGGACTACAGGGAACGGGTACGAGCAGTACTTC. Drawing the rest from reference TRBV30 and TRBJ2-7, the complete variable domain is SQTIHQWPATLVQPVGSPLSLECTVEGTSNPNLYWYRQAAGRGLQLLFYSVGIGQISSEVPQNLSASRPQDRQFILSSKKLLLSDSGFYLCAWTTGNGYEQYFGPGTRLTVT.

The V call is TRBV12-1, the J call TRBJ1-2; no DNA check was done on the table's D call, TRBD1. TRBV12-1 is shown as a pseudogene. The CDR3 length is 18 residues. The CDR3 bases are TGTGCCAGCAGCTTTCCTGGGACAGGGAGCTCCCTTGGGGATGGCTACACCTTC. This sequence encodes CASSFPGTGSSLGDGYTF.

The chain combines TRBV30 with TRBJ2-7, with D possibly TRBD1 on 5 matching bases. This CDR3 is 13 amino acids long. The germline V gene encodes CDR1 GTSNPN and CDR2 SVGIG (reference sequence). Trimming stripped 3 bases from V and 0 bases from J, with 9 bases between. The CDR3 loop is CAWRQDRSYEQYF. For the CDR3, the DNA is TGTGCCTGGAGACAGGATCGCTCCTACGAGCAGTACTTC.